This record covers a single T cell receptor beta chain. From germline, CDR1 is SNHLY and CDR2 FYNNEI. The CDR3 is 15 residues long. With 8 bases removed from V and 5 bases from J, the gap between germline ends came to 19 bases. Generated by immunoSEQ multiplex PCR, the TCRdb table keeps only in-frame clones and is missing some. Here the sample spans 150,000 to 200,000 clones, about 74% being singletons. This specimen comes from a study of blood T cell repertoires in COVID-19. The wider study: Some COVID-19 samples were acute and others convalescent; all came from the United States, Italy and Spain.

The sequenced sample was peripheral blood. This rearrangement joins TRBV2 to TRBJ1-5, with a tentative D call TRBD1 (6 bases). This clonotype was obtained from a woman aged 80 or over with acute or convalescent COVID-19. The DNA for the CDR3 is TGTGCCAGCCAGAGGCAGGGGACGAACTATCAGCCCCAGCATTTT. This translates into CASQRQGTNYQPQHF.